These 7 T cell receptor beta chains were sequenced from one sample in a study of blood T cell repertoires in COVID-19. Here immunoSEQ multiplex PCR was the method, and the copy in TCRdb shows in-frame clones only, minus some. The sample carries around 180,000 clones, approximately 74% recorded once. Sequenced sample: peripheral blood. These receptor sequences come from an elderly woman with acute or convalescent COVID-19.

This chain joins TRBV28 and TRBJ1-2, with 10 bases fitting TRBD1. Germline values: CDR1 MDHEN, CDR2 SYDVKM. This CDR3 region has 14 residues. V lost 5 bases, J lost 4 bases, and 4 bases stayed unmatched. The CDR3 reads CASSHGTGVYGYTF. In nucleotides, the CDR3 is TGTGCCAGCAGTCATGGGACAGGGGTCTATGGCTACACCTTC.

The chain carries TRBV5-1 and TRBJ2-7; D may be TRBD1 (6 bases). This CDR3 contains 14 residues. Germline CDR1 is SGHRS and CDR2 is YFSETQ. V was shortened by 4 bases and J by 4 bases, with 15 bases between the two germline ends. This chain's CDR3 is CASSLRTDPYEQYF. The DNA of the CDR3 is TGCGCCAGCAGCCTCCGGACAGACCCTTACGAGCAGTACTTC.

V is TRBV10-3 and J is TRBJ2-1; the D gene is possibly TRBD2 (7 bases). This CDR3 contains 15 residues. The germline V and J ends were trimmed by 2 bases and 7 bases, with 15 bases remaining between them. Germline CDR1 is ENHRY and CDR2 is SYGVKD. The CDR3 bases are TGTGCCATCAGTGAGGGAGGGGGAGCGGGGAATGAGCAGTTCTTC. Its translation: CAISEGGGAGNEQFF.

The V and J genes are TRBV9 and TRBJ2-7; 8 bases line up with TRBD1. CDR3 size: 18 residues. Germline V gives CDR1 SGDLS, CDR2 YYNGEE. V trimming: 0 bases; J trimming: 3 bases; junction bases outside the gene matches: 14. CDR3 sequence reads: CASSVGVGTGDLYYEQYF. CDR3 DNA sequence: TGTGCCAGCAGCGTAGGAGTCGGGACAGGAGATCTATACTACGAGCAGTACTTC. Together with reference TRBV9 and TRBJ2-7, the CDR3 gives the full variable domain: DSGVTQTPKHLITATGQRVTLRCSPRSGDLSVYWYQQSLDQGLQFLIQYYNGEERAKGNILERFSAQQFPDLHSELNLSSLELGDSALYFCASSVGVGTGDLYYEQYFGPGTRLTVT.

The V call is TRBV11-2, the J call TRBJ1-6; possibly TRBD1 for D (5 bases). The length of the CDR3 is 13 residues. CDR1 and CDR2 (germline): SGHAT, FQNNGV. Between the trimmed V and J ends, which lost 6 bases and 8 bases, there was a span of 11 bases. The CDR3 spells CASSLDKDSPLHF. CDR3 nucleotide sequence: TGTGCCAGCAGTCTGGACAAAGATTCACCCCTCCACTTT.

On this clone itself: Germline is not matched at one junction end, which may reflect a read error. The chain couples TRBV7-2 to TRBJ2-2; D is undetermined. The V gene's germline CDR1 is SGHTA and CDR2 FQGNSA. The CDR3 length is 15 residues. In DNA form, the CDR3 reads TGTGCCAGCAGCTTAAGCCTTGCGAATACCGGGGAGCTGTTTTTT. This codes for CASSLSLANTGELFF.

V is TRBV6-5 and J is TRBJ2-7; TRBD2 matches 10 bases. Losses at the gene ends were 7 bases for V and 6 bases for J; bases not matched to a gene: 12. This CDR3 comprises 15 residues. Germline CDR1 reads MNHEY; CDR2 reads SVGAGI. CDR3 DNA sequence: TGTGCCAGCACCAAAGCGGGAGGGCCTTTTATCGAGCAGTACTTC. As protein: CASTKAGGPFIEQYF.